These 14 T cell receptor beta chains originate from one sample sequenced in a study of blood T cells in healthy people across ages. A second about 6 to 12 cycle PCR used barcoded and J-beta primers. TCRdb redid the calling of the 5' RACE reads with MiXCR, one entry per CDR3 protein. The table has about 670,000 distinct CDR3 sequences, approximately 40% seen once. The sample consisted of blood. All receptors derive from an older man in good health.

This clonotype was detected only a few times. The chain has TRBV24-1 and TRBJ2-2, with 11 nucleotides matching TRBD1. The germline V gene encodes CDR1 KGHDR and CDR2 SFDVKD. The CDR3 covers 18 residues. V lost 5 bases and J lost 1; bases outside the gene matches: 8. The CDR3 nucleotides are TGTGCCACCAGTGTCGGAGGACAGGGGGCTGTGAACACCGGGGAGCTGTTTTTT. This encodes CATSVGGQGAVNTGELFF.

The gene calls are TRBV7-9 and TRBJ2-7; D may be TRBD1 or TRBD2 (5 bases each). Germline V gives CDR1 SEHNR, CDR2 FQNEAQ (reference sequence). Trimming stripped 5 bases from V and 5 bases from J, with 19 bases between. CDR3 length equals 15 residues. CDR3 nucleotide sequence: TGTGCCAGCAGCCCAACCGGGACGGCAAGGGACGAGCAGTACTTC. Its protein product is CASSPTGTARDEQYF.

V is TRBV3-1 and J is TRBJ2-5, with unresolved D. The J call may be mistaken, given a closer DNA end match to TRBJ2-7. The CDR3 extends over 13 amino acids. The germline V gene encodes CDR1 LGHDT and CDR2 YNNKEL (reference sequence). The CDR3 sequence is CASSQGYDHEQYF. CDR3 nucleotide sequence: TGTGCCAGCAGCCAAGGGTACGACCACGAGCAGTACTTC.

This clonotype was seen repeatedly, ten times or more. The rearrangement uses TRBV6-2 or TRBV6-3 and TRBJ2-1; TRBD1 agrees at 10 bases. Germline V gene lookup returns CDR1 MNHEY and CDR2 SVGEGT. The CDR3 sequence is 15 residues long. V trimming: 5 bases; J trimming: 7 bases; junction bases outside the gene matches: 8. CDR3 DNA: TGTGCCAGCAGTCCAGACAGGGGGCGCCGAAATGAGCAGTTCTTC. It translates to CASSPDRGRRNEQFF.

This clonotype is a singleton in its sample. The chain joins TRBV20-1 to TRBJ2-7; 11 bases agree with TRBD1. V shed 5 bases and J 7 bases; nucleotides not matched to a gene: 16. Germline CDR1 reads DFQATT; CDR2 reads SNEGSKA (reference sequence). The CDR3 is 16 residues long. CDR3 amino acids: CSAPRDRGSAWGEQYF. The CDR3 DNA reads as TGCAGTGCTCCACGGGACAGGGGGAGTGCCTGGGGGGAGCAGTACTTC.

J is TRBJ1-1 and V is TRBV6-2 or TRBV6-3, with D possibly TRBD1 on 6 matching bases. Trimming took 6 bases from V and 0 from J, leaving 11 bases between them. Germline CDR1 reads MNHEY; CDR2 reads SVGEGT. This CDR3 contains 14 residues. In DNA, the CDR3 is TGTGCCAGCAGACCGACAGGTGTGAACACTGAAGCTTTCTTT. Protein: CASRPTGVNTEAFF.

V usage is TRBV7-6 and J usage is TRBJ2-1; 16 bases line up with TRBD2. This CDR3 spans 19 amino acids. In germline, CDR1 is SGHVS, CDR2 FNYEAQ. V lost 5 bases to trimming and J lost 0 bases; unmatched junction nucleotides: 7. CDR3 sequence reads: CASSAGLAGGPSSYNEQFF. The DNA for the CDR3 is TGTGCCAGCAGCGCGGGACTAGCGGGAGGGCCGAGCTCCTACAATGAGCAGTTCTTC.

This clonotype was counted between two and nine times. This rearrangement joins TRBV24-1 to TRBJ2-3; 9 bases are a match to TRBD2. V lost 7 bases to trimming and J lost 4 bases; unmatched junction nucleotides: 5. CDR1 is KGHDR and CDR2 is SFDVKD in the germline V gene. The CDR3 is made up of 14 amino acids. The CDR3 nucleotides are TGTGCCACCAGAGATAGCGGGAGTGCAGATACGCAGTATTTT. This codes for CATRDSGSADTQYF.

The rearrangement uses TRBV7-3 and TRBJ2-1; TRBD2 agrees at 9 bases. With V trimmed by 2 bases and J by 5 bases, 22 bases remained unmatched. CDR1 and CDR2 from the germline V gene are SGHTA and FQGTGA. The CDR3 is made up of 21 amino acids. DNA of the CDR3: TGTGCCAGCAGCTTAGGTCCTGAACTAGCGGGTTACGGAGGGGGGAACAATGAGCAGTTCTTC. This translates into CASSLGPELAGYGGGNNEQFF.

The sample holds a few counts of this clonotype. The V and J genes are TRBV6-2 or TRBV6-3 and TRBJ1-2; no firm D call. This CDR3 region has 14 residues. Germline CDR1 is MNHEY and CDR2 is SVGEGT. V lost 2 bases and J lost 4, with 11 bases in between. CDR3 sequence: CASSYRAGSYGYTF. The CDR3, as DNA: TGTGCCAGCAGTTACCGTGCAGGCAGCTATGGCTACACCTTC.

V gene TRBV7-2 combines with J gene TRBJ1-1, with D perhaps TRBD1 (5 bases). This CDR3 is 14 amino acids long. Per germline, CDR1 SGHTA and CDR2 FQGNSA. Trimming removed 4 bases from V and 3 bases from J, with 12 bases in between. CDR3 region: CASSSAGTHTEAFF. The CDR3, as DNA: TGTGCCAGCAGCTCGGCCGGGACCCACACTGAAGCTTTCTTT.

The CDR3 DNA is TGTGCCAGCAGCGCAGCGGGGCCGGGCTACGAGCAGTACTTC. The encoded protein is CASSAAGPGYEQYF. The V and J genes are TRBV5-4 and TRBJ2-7, with 7 bases aligning to TRBD2. The germline V gene encodes CDR1 SGHNT and CDR2 YYREEE (reference sequence). V was clipped by 4 bases and J by 3 bases; unmatched bases: 7. The CDR3 spans 14 residues.

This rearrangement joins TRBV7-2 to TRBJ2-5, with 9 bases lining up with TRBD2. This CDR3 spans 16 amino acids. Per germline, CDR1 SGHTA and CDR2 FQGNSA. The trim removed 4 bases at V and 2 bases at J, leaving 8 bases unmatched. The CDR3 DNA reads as TGTACCAGCAGCTACAGAGGTAGCGGGGGTCAAGAGACCCAGTACTTC. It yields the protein CTSSYRGSGGQETQYF. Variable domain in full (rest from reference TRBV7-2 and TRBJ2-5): GAGVSQSPSNKVTEKGKDVELRCDPISGHTALYWYRQSLGQGLEFLIYFQGNSAPDKSGLPSDRFSAERTGGSVSTLTIQRTQQEDSAVYLCTSSYRGSGGQETQYFGPGTRLLVL.

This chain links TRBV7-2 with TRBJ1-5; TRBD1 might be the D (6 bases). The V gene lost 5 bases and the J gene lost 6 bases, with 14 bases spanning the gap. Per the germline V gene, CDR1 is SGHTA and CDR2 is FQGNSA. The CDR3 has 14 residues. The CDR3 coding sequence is TGTGCCAGCAGCCATACAGGGAATGGTCAGCCCCAGCATTTT. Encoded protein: CASSHTGNGQPQHF.